This T cell receptor beta chain was found in a study of Ad26.COV2.S vaccination and SARS-CoV-2 variants. Stated treatment: some 19 received Ad26.COV2.S at low or high dose, single or two shots; about five received placebo; per-sample allocation not given. All samples were drawn on day 63, counting from the first vaccine or placebo injection. The table came from immunoSEQ multiplex PCR; TCRdb's copy has only in-frame clones and leaves some out. The data hold hundreds of thousands of clones, with about nine tenths observed a single time. V was trimmed by 4 bases and J by 7 bases, leaving 14 bases between them. In germline, CDR1 is SGHKS, CDR2 YYEKEE (reference sequence). This CDR3 comprises 14 residues.

This TCR came from a person aged 18-65 years who received the Ad26.COV2.S COVID-19 vaccine or a placebo. Sequencing was performed on peripheral blood, taken in a trial of Ad26.COV2.S vaccine versus placebo. V is TRBV5-5 and J is TRBJ1-4; D unclear. In DNA, the CDR3 is TGTGCCAGCAGCCACCTGGGGTCGACTGAAAAACTGTTTTTT. Translated, it gives CASSHLGSTEKLFF.